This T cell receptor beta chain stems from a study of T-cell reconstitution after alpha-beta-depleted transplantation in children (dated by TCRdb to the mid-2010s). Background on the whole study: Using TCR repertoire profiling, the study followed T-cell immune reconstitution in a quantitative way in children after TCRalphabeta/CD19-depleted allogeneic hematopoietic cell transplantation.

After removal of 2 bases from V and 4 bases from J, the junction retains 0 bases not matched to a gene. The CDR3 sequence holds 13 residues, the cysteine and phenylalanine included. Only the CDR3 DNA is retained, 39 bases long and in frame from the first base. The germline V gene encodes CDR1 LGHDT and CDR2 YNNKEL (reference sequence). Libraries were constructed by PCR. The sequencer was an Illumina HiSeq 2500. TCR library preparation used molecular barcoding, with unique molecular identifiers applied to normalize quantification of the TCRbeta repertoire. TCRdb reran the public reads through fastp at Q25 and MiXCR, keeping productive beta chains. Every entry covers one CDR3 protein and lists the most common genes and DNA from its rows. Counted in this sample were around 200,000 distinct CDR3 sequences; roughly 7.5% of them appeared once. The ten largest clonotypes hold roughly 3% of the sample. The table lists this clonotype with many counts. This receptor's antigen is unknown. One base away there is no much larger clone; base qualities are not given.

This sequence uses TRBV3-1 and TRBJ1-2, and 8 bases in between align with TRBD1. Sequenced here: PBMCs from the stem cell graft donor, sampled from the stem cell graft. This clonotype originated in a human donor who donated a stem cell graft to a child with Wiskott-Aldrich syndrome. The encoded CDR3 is CASSQQGAYGYTF. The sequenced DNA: TGTGCCAGCAGCCAACAGGGGGCCTATGGCTACACCTTC.